The clone carrying this T cell receptor (beta chain) appeared once. Its specificity is unknown. The record originates from a study of blood T cells in healthy people across ages. Combining a sample-barcoded 5' primer with a J-beta primer mix, a second PCR ran for roughly 7 to 11 cycles. TCRdb re-analysed the 5' RACE reads in MiXCR, keeping a single row per CDR3 protein. Of about 1.7 million distinct CDR3 sequences in the sample, approximately 28% were seen once. Trimming stripped 0 bases from V and 0 bases from J, with 15 bases between. This CDR3 comprises 17 residues. The germline V gene encodes CDR1 DFQATT and CDR2 SNEGSKA (reference sequence). Study findings and constraints: Diversity estimates from one million T cells were considered underestimates. Measured against age, TCR beta diversity per million T cells decreased in a roughly linear manner. Among long-lived donors, naive CD4+ cells were more numerous and diversity higher than in aged donors.

J is TRBJ1-3 and V is TRBV20-1; the D is unclear. The sequence was obtained from a woman younger than 45 in good health. The specimen was blood. The DNA of the CDR3 is TGCAGTGCTAGAGAGGGCGGCAGTCTCCTCTCTGGAAACACCATATATTTT. It codes for CSAREGGSLLSGNTIYF.